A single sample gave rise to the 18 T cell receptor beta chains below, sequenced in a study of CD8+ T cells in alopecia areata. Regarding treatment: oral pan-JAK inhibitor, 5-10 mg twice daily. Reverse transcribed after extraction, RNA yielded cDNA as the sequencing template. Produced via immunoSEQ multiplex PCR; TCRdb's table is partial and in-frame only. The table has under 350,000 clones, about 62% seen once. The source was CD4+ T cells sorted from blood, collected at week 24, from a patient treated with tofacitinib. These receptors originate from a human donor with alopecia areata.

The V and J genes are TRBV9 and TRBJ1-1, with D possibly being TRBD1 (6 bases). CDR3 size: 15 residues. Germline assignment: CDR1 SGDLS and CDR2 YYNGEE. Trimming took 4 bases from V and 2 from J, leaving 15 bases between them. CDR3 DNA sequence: TGTGCCAGCAGCAAACAAGGGGGACTAAACACTGAAGCTTTCTTT. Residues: CASSKQGGLNTEAFF.

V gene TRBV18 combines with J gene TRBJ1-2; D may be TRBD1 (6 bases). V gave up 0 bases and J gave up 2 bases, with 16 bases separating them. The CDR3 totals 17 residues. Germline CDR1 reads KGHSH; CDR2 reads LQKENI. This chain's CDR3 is CASSPPILQGNNYGYTF. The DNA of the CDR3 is TGTGCCAGCTCACCACCCATTCTACAGGGAAACAACTATGGCTACACCTTC.

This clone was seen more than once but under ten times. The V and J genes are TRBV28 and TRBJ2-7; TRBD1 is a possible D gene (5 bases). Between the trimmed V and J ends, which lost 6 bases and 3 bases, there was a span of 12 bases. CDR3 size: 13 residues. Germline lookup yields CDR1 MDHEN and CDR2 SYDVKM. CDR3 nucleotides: TGTGCCAGCAGACGACAGCGTAACTACGAGCAGTACTTC. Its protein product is CASRRQRNYEQYF.

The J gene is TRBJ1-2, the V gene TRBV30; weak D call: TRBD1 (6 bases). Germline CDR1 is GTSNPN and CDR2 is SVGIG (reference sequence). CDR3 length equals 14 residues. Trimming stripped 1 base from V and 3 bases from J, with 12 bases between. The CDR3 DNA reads TGTGCCTGGAGTGGACAGGCCTCCTACTATGGCTACACCTTC. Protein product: CAWSGQASYYGYTF.

In nucleotides, the CDR3 is TGCAGTCCAAGGGGCAGGGGGAACTACGAGCAGTACTTC. As protein: CSPRGRGNYEQYF. V gene TRBV29-1 combines with J gene TRBJ2-7; 7 bases match TRBD1. The germline V gene encodes CDR1 SQVTM and CDR2 ANQGSEA. This CDR3 region has 13 residues.

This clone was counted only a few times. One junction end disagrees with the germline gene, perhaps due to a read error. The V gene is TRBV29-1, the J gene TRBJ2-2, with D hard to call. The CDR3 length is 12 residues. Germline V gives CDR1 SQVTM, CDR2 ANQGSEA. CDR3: CSVEGTTGELFF. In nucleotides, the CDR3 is TGCAGCGTGGAAGGCACCACCGGGGAGCTGTTTTTT.

As DNA, the CDR3 is TGTGCCAGCAGCCCCCTGAACACAGATACGCAGTATTTT. Its translation is CASSPLNTDTQYF. This chain connects TRBV7-2 to TRBJ2-3; D gene ambiguous. Trimming left V 5 bases short and J 2 bases short, with 8 bases between. Germline values: CDR1 SGHTA, CDR2 FQGNSA. There are 13 residues in the CDR3. The full variable domain, its missing parts supplied by reference TRBV7-2 and TRBJ2-3, is GAGVSQSPSNKVTEKGKDVELRCDPISGHTALYWYRQSLGQGLEFLIYFQGNSAPDKSGLPSDRFSAERTGGSVSTLTIQRTQQEDSAVYLCASSPLNTDTQYFGPGTRLTVL.

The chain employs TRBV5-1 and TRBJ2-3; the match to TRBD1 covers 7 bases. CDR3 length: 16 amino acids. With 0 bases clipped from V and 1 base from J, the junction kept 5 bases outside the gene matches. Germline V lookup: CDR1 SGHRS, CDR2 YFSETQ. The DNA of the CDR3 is TGCGCCAGCAGCTTGGGTACAGGGGCCGGCACAGATACGCAGTATTTT. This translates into CASSLGTGAGTDTQYF.

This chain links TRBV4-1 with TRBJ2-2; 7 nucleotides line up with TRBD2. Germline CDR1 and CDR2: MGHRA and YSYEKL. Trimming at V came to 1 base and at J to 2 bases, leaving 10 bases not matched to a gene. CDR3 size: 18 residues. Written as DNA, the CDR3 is TGCGCCAGCAGCCAAGTGGCGGGAGTGGGGACTAACACCGGGGAGCTGTTTTTT. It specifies CASSQVAGVGTNTGELFF.

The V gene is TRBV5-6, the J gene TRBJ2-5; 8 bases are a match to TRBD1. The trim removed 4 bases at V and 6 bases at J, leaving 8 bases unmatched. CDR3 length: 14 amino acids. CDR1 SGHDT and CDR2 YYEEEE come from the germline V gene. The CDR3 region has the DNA TGTGCCAGCAGCAGGGACAGGACGGTAAAGACCCAGTACTTC. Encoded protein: CASSRDRTVKTQYF.

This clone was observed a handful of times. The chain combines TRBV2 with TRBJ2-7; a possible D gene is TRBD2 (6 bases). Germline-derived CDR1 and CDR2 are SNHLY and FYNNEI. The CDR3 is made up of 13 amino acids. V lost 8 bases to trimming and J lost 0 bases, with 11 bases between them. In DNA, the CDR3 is TGTGCCAGCGGGAGGCCTAACTCCTACGAGCAGTACTTC. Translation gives CASGRPNSYEQYF. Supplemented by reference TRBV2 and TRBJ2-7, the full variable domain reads EPEVTQTPSHQVTQMGQEVILRCVPISNHLYFYWYRQILGQKVEFLVSFYNNEISEKSEIFDDQFSVERPDGSNFTLKIRSTKLEDSAMYFCASGRPNSYEQYFGPGTRLTVT.

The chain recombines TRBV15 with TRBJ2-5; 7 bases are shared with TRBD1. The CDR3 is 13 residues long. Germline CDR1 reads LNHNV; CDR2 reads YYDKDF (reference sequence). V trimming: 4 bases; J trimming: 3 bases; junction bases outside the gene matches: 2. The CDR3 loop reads CATSIDREETQYF. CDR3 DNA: TGTGCCACCAGCATAGACAGGGAAGAGACCCAGTACTTC.

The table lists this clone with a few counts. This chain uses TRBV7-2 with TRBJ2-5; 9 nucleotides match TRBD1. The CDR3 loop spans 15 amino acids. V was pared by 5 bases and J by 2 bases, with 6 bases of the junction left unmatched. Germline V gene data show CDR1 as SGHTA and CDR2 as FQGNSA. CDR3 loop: CASSKPDRGQETQYF. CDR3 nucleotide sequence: TGTGCCAGCAGCAAACCAGACAGGGGGCAAGAGACCCAGTACTTC.

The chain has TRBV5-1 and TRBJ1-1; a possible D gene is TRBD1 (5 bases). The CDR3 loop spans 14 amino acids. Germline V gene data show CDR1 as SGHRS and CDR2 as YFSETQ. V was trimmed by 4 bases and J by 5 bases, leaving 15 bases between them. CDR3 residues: CASSDQGGATEAFF. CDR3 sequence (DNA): TGCGCCAGCAGCGACCAGGGTGGGGCAACTGAAGCTTTCTTT.

The CDR3 nucleotides read TGTGCCATCAGTGGCAGGGTGGGCACCGGGGAGCTGTTTTTT. It specifies CAISGRVGTGELFF. The chain has TRBV10-3 and TRBJ2-2; D is possibly TRBD1 (5 bases). Germline V lookup: CDR1 ENHRY, CDR2 SYGVKD. There are 14 residues in the CDR3. Trimming left V 4 bases short and J 4 bases short, with 10 bases between.

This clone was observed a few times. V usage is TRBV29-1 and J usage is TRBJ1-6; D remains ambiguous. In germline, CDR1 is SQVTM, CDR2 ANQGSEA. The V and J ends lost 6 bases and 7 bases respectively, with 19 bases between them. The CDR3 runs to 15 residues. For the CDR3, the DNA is TGCAGCGTGGCGGAGCAGGAACCCGGGAATTCACCCCTCCACTTT. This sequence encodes CSVAEQEPGNSPLHF.

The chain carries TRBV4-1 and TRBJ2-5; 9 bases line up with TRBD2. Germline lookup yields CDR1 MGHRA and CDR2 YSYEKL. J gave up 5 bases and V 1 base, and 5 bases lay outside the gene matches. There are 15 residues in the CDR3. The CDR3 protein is CASSQGGTSSETQYF. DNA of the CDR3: TGCGCCAGCAGCCAAGGCGGGACTAGCTCGGAGACCCAGTACTTC.

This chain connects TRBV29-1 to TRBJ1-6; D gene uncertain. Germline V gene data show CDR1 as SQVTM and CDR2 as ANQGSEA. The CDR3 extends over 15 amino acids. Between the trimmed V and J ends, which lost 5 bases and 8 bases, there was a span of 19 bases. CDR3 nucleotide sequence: TGCAGCGTTATGACCCACGCGGGAACGGATTCACCCCTCCACTTT. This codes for CSVMTHAGTDSPLHF.